The rows below give T cell receptor beta chains drawn from one sample of a study of blood T cell repertoires in COVID-19. Clones were sequenced by immunoSEQ multiplex PCR, and TCRdb holds only the in-frame ones, with some missing. The sample lists approximately 92,000 clones, about 70% occurring once. What was sequenced was peripheral blood. These receptors were obtained from a woman aged 55-69 years in a cohort sampled during active or convalescent COVID-19. The conserved cysteine and the conserved F or W are not part of the CDR3 here. Rows give clone size only sometimes, using once, few, many, or a class for an expanded clone.

cdr3_aa: ASSVDGGRHEQY
j_call: TRBJ2-7
v_call: TRBV9
clone_size: few

cdr3_aa: ASSPSDRGHYGYT
j_call: TRBJ1-2
v_call: TRBV5-6
clone_size: NA

cdr3_aa: ASSSDRGHGYT
j_call: TRBJ1-2
v_call: TRBV28
clone_size: NA

cdr3_aa: ASNDAASKITDTQY
j_call: TRBJ2-3
v_call: TRBV6-1
clone_size: NA

cdr3_aa: ATSRGQSEGNTIY
j_call: TRBJ1-3
v_call: TRBV15
clone_size: NA

cdr3_aa: ASSIVPLRSTGELF
j_call: TRBJ2-2
v_call: TRBV19
clone_size: NA

cdr3_aa: ASSHVTGVGEKLF
j_call: TRBJ1-4
v_call: TRBV4-2
clone_size: NA

cdr3_aa: ASSVADNSPLH
j_call: TRBJ1-6
v_call: TRBV2
clone_size: NA

cdr3_aa: ASSTGLVLF
j_call: TRBJ2-1
v_call: TRBV6-5
clone_size: once

cdr3_aa: ASSWTGTGGDEQF
j_call: TRBJ2-1
v_call: TRBV5-4
clone_size: NA

cdr3_aa: ASSATSGVSTDTQY
j_call: TRBJ2-3
v_call: TRBV9
clone_size: NA

cdr3_aa: ASSSPGGQETQY
j_call: TRBJ2-5
v_call: TRBV5-1
clone_size: NA

cdr3_aa: ASSLPLGGGITGELF
j_call: TRBJ2-2
v_call: TRBV27
clone_size: NA

cdr3_aa: ASSQAPVRGGGNTIY
j_call: TRBJ1-3
v_call: TRBV4-1
clone_size: NA

cdr3_aa: ASSPRRGEQF
j_call: TRBJ2-1
v_call: TRBV7-6
clone_size: NA

cdr3_aa: ASSSGRNYGYT
j_call: TRBJ1-2
v_call: TRBV13
clone_size: few

cdr3_aa: ASSQDVASAWSTYNSPLH
j_call: TRBJ1-6
v_call: TRBV3-1/TRBV3-2
clone_size: NA

cdr3_aa: ASSLGGGLAKNIQY
j_call: TRBJ2-4
v_call: TRBV7-6
clone_size: NA

cdr3_aa: ASERLNYGYT
j_call: TRBJ1-2
v_call: TRBV12-3/TRBV12-4
clone_size: NA

cdr3_aa: ASSLVPGNTEAF
j_call: TRBJ1-1
v_call: TRBV7-2
clone_size: few

cdr3_aa: ASSYNRGNTGELF
j_call: TRBJ2-2
v_call: TRBV2
clone_size: few

cdr3_aa: ASSYGAGWEETQY
j_call: TRBJ2-5
v_call: TRBV6-5
clone_size: once

cdr3_aa: ASSHGQGARLEKLF
j_call: TRBJ1-4
v_call: TRBV4-2
clone_size: many

cdr3_aa: ASSSAGGYT
j_call: TRBJ1-2
v_call: TRBV28
clone_size: NA

cdr3_aa: ASSPGQGALYEQY
j_call: TRBJ2-7
v_call: TRBV4-1
clone_size: NA

cdr3_aa: ASSELGLATYEQY
j_call: TRBJ2-7
v_call: TRBV2
clone_size: many

cdr3_aa: ATRDIIEAF
j_call: TRBJ1-1
v_call: TRBV10-3
clone_size: NA

cdr3_aa: ASSRRENRGDYGYT
j_call: TRBJ1-2
v_call: TRBV6-2/TRBV6-3
clone_size: NA

cdr3_aa: ASSLGAADTQY
j_call: TRBJ2-3
v_call: TRBV5-6
clone_size: NA

cdr3_aa: ASSPDRREQY
j_call: TRBJ2-7
v_call: TRBV18
clone_size: NA

cdr3_aa: AISKQGAPNEKLF
j_call: TRBJ1-4
v_call: TRBV10-3
clone_size: NA

cdr3_aa: ASSLRGINQPQH
j_call: TRBJ1-5
v_call: TRBV5-8
clone_size: NA

cdr3_aa: ASSFGGRYGYT
j_call: TRBJ1-2
v_call: TRBV27
clone_size: few